Shown below are 10 T cell receptor beta chains from a single sample sequenced in a study of T cell repertoires in cytomegalovirus infection. Each CDR3 protein is one row after TCRdb ran MiXCR on the reads. The sample lists about 250,000 distinct CDR3 sequences; around 15% were seen once. The sample taken for sequencing was CD8+ T cells from PBMCs. All receptors come from a human donor in good health (CMV status not recorded). Some clones in this sample may be carry-over from other donors' samples.

This chain links TRBV5-1 with TRBJ2-1; D possibly uses TRBD1 or TRBD2 (5 bases each). The germline gives CDR1 SGHRS, CDR2 YFSETQ. The V end was cut by 4 bases, the J end by 8 bases, with 25 bases between. This CDR3 contains 17 residues. For the CDR3, the DNA is TGCGCCAGCAGCGCCTCCGGGACGTCAAAAATTTATGATGAGCAGTTCTTC. It codes for CASSASGTSKIYDEQFF.

The CDR3 loop is CASGRTAGETQYF. For the CDR3, the DNA is TGTGCCAGCGGGAGGACAGCCGGGGAGACCCAGTACTTC. V gene TRBV2 combines with J gene TRBJ2-5, with D perhaps being TRBD1 or TRBD2 (6 bases each). V shed 8 bases and J shed 5 bases, with 15 bases lying between them. The CDR3 covers 13 residues. The germline gives CDR1 SNHLY, CDR2 FYNNEI.

This clonotype has ten or more counts. V and J are TRBV12-3 or TRBV12-4 and TRBJ2-5; D may be TRBD2 (5 bases). The ends were cut back, 6 bases at V and 3 bases at J, with 14 bases in the middle. The CDR3 is 14 residues long. CDR3 sequence (DNA): TGTGCCAGCAGATATGAGGGCCGAGAAGAGACCCAGTACTTC. Translated: CASRYEGREETQYF.

This clonotype has just a few counts. The rearrangement links TRBV15 to TRBJ1-1, with D perhaps matching TRBD1 (6 bases). The CDR3 runs to 14 residues. Between the trimmed V and J ends, which lost 4 bases and 7 bases, there was a span of 16 bases. Germline V gene sequence: CDR1 LNHNV, CDR2 YYDKDF (reference sequence). CDR3 amino acids: CATSTDRKGYEAFF. The CDR3 DNA reads as TGTGCCACCAGCACAGACAGGAAAGGCTATGAAGCTTTCTTT.

This clonotype was recorded many times. The chain uses TRBV6-2 or TRBV6-3 and TRBJ1-5; 9 bases match TRBD1. Trimming cost V 0 bases and J 2 bases; bases outside gene matches: 8. There are 18 residues in the CDR3. CDR1 MNHEY and CDR2 SVGEGT come from the germline V gene. The CDR3 spells CASSYSMTGGLGNQPQHF. CDR3 bases: TGTGCCAGCAGTTACTCGATGACAGGGGGACTTGGCAATCAGCCCCAGCATTTT.

Only a few counts were recorded for this clonotype. V usage is TRBV28 and J usage is TRBJ1-1, with D possibly matching TRBD1 (6 bases). This CDR3 region has 16 residues. V gave up 4 bases and J gave up 5 bases, with 20 bases separating them. Germline CDR1 MDHEN, CDR2 SYDVKM. The CDR3 region is CASSSIYRVGKTEAFF. The DNA for the CDR3 is TGTGCCAGCAGTTCCATCTACAGGGTCGGAAAGACTGAAGCTTTCTTT.

This chain uses TRBV29-1 with TRBJ2-7, with TRBD1 identical over 9 bases. The germline CDR1 and CDR2 sequences are SQVTM and ANQGSEA. The CDR3 consists of 14 residues. The V segment lost 5 bases and the J segment 5 bases; nucleotides outside the gene matches: 10. The CDR3 DNA reads TGCAGCGTTATCCTCTTAGGACAGGGGAACGAGCAGTACTTC. Amino acid sequence: CSVILLGQGNEQYF.

This clonotype appeared many times. The V gene is TRBV4-2, the J gene TRBJ2-1, with TRBD2 identical over 7 bases. The CDR3 length is 17 residues. Germline CDR1 reads LGHNA; CDR2 reads YNFKEQ. Trimming cost V 0 bases and J 2 bases; bases outside gene matches: 7. This CDR3 is CASSQEVLGGAYNEQFF. CDR3 sequence (DNA): TGTGCCAGCAGCCAAGAGGTGCTGGGGGGGGCCTACAATGAGCAGTTCTTC.

This clonotype has at least ten counts. The chain carries TRBV7-6 and TRBJ1-5; D gene uncertain. Germline values: CDR1 SGHVS, CDR2 FNYEAQ. V was trimmed by 0 bases and J by 6 bases, leaving 6 bases between them. The CDR3 extends over 13 amino acids. The chain's CDR3 is CASSLAVSQPQHF. The CDR3 nucleotides read TGTGCCAGCAGCTTAGCAGTTTCTCAGCCCCAGCATTTT. The variable domain in full, completed from reference TRBV7-6 and TRBJ1-5, reads GAGVSQSPRYKVTKRGQDVALRCDPISGHVSLYWYRQALGQGPEFLTYFNYEAQQDKSGLPNDRFSAERPEGSISTLTIQRTEQRDSAMYRCASSLAVSQPQHFGDGTRLSIL.

The sample holds many counts of this clonotype. The rearrangement joins TRBV4-1 to TRBJ1-1; D remains ambiguous. Germline-derived CDR1 and CDR2 are MGHRA and YSYEKL. The length of the CDR3 is 13 residues. The ends were cut back, 2 bases at V and 1 base at J, with 5 bases in the middle. The CDR3 coding sequence is TGCGCCAGCAGCCAAACAGCGAACACTGAAGCTTTCTTT. Translation gives CASSQTANTEAFF.